This T cell receptor beta chain was recorded in a study of regulatory T cells in long-lasting Graves disease. Sequencing libraries for TCR beta were prepared with iRepertoire HTBI primers and Arm-PCR of CDR3 regions. TCRdb reprocessed the multiplex PCR reads with MiXCR, giving one entry per CDR3 protein. This repertoire shows about 340,000 distinct CDR3 sequences, roughly a fifth found once; its top ten account for 25% to 30%. Points on this clonotype: Its target is unknown.

Germline CDR1 LGHNA, CDR2 YNFKEQ. The CDR3 is 15 amino acids. Trimming removed 2 bases from V and 6 bases from J, with 13 bases in between. Study observations and caveats: Persistent Graves' patients showed reduced TCR diversity versus newly diagnosed patients.

The sample's time point: persistent/refractory GD, antithyroid drugs over 5 years with positive TRAb. Scientists built the TCR library using RNA that was extracted from PBMCs. The authors drew patients from an endocrinology department in Xi'an, China. The source was peripheral blood mononuclear cells (PBMCs), collected when the disease was refractory, from a patient treated with antithyroid drugs. The receptor's source is a female donor with Graves disease. The chain uses TRBV4-2 and TRBJ1-4; D uncertain. The CDR3 region is CASSQPRGKYEKLFF. Written as DNA, the CDR3 is TGTGCCAGCAGCCAACCCCGTGGAAAGTATGAAAAACTGTTTTTT.